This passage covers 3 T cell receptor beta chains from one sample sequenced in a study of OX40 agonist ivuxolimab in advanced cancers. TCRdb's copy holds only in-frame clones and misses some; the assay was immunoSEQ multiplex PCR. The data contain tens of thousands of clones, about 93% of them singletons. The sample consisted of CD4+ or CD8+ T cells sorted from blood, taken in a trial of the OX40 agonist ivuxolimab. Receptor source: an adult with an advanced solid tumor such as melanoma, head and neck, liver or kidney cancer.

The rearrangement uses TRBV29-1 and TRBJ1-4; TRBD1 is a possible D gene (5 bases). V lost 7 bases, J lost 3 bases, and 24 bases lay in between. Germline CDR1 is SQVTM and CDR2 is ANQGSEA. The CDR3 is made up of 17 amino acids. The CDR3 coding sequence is TGCAGCGCTGTACCGACAGCAGAGGGAGGAGCTAATGAAAAACTGTTTTTT. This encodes CSAVPTAEGGANEKLFF. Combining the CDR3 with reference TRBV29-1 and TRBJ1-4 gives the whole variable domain SAVISQKPSRDICQRGTSLTIQCQVDSQVTMMFWYRQQPGQSLTLIATANQGSEATYESGFVIDKFPISRPNLTFSTLTVSNMSPEDSSIYLCSAVPTAEGGANEKLFFGSGTQLSVL.

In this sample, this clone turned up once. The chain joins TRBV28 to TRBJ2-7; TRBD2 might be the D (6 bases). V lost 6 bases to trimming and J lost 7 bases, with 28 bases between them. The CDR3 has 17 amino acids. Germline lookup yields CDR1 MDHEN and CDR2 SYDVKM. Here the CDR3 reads CASSLGEGLLSFREQYF. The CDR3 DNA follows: TGTGCCAGCAGCCTCGGGGAAGGACTACTGTCCTTTAGGGAGCAGTACTTC. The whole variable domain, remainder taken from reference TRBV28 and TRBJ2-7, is DVKVTQSSRYLVKRTGEKVFLECVQDMDHENMFWYRQDPGLGLRLIYFSYDVKMKEKGDIPEGYSVSREKKERFSLILESASTNQTSMYLCASSLGEGLLSFREQYFGPGTRLTVT.

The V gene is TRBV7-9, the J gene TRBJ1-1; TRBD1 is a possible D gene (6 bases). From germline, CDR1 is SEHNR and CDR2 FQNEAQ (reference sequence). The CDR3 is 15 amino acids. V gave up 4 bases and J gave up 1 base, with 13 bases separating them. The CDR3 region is CASSSNRVANTEAFF. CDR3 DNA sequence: TGTGCCAGCAGCTCCAACAGGGTCGCGAACACTGAAGCTTTCTTT.